These 23 T cell receptor beta chains were all obtained from the same sample, sequenced in a study of beta chain features in type 1 diabetes. Whole-study results and caveats: Researchers report that Type 1 diabetes patients had moderately but significantly shorter TCRB CDR3s across all four CD4+ subsets.

These receptors have no known antigen. The sequenced template was cDNA made from the entire isolated RNA. Here immunoSEQ multiplex PCR was the method, and the copy in TCRdb shows in-frame clones only, minus some. The sample lists fewer than 350,000 clones; 15% were seen once. Sequenced input: naive CD4+ T cells from blood. The receptors originated from a man between 18 and 35 years old with type 1 diabetes.

The CDR3 loop reads CASSWADRQGQDTQYF. The CDR3 DNA sequence: TGTGCCAGCAGCTGGGCTGACAGGCAAGGACAGGATACGCAGTATTTT. This chain links TRBV5-6 with TRBJ2-3; D is perhaps TRBD1 (6 bases). This CDR3 spans 16 amino acids. Germline CDR1 SGHDT, CDR2 YYEEEE. Trimming took 3 bases from V and 6 from J, leaving 20 bases between them. Variable domain in full (rest from reference TRBV5-6 and TRBJ2-3): DAGVTQSPTHLIKTRGQQVTLRCSPKSGHDTVSWYQQALGQGPQFIFQYYEEEERQRGNFPDRFSGHQFPNYSSELNVNALLLGDSALYLCASSWADRQGQDTQYFGPGTRLTVL.

This chain uses TRBV13 with TRBJ2-1; D possibly corresponds to TRBD2 (6 bases). Trimming left V 2 bases short and J 3 bases short, with 17 bases between. The CDR3 is made up of 17 amino acids. Germline V gene lookup returns CDR1 PRHDT and CDR2 FYEKMQ (reference sequence). CDR3 nucleotide sequence: TGTGCCAGCAGCTTATCGCTCGCGGGGCTGATCTACAATGAGCAGTTCTTC. Translation gives CASSLSLAGLIYNEQFF.

This clone has more than one count but fewer than ten. The rearrangement joins TRBV10-3 to TRBJ1-1; D is uncertain. The CDR3 has 11 residues. Germline V gives CDR1 ENHRY, CDR2 SYGVKD. Between the trimmed V and J ends, which lost 10 bases and 4 bases, there was a span of 10 bases. The CDR3 DNA reads TGTGCCACCGGGTTAGGCACTGAAGCTTTCTTT. Amino acid sequence: CATGLGTEAFF.

The rearrangement joins TRBV5-6 to TRBJ2-7, with a possible D match to TRBD2 (6 bases). The germline gives CDR1 SGHDT, CDR2 YYEEEE. Trimming took off 4 bases at V and 2 bases at J, with 13 bases between the two ends. The CDR3 sequence is 14 residues long. The CDR3 is CASSDAGRTYEQYF. CDR3 sequence (DNA): TGTGCCAGCAGCGATGCGGGACGGACCTACGAGCAGTACTTC.

This rearrangement joins TRBV29-1 to TRBJ1-1, with D unresolved. CDR3 size: 13 residues. The germline CDR1 and CDR2 sequences are SQVTM and ANQGSEA. Trimming took off 7 bases at V and 1 base at J, with 13 bases between the two ends. CDR3: CSASPLPNTEAFF. The CDR3 DNA reads as TGCAGCGCATCTCCACTCCCGAACACTGAAGCTTTCTTT. Together with reference TRBV29-1 and TRBJ1-1, the CDR3 gives the full variable domain: SAVISQKPSRDICQRGTSLTIQCQVDSQVTMMFWYRQQPGQSLTLIATANQGSEATYESGFVIDKFPISRPNLTFSTLTVSNMSPEDSSIYLCSASPLPNTEAFFGQGTRLTVV.

CDR3: CASSPLGGAVENIQYF. The CDR3 bases are TGTGCCAGCAGCCCGCTTGGGGGGGCGGTGGAAAACATTCAGTACTTC. The chain is built from TRBV11-2 and TRBJ2-4; tentative D call: TRBD2 (7 bases). Trimming cost V 5 bases and J 5 bases, with 19 bases left between them. CDR3 length: 16 residues. CDR1 and CDR2 from the germline V gene are SGHAT and FQNNGV.

This clone came up a few times. CDR3 amino acids: CASASSGGLYEQYF. The CDR3 DNA reads as TGTGCCAGCGCTAGTTCAGGAGGGTTGTACGAGCAGTACTTC. The gene calls are TRBV6-5 and TRBJ2-7, with D perhaps matching TRBD2 (6 bases). Between the trimmed V and J ends, which lost 8 bases and 4 bases, there was a span of 18 bases. The CDR3 is 14 amino acids. The germline CDR1 and CDR2 sequences are MNHEY and SVGAGI.

DNA for the CDR3: TGCGCCAGCAGCCAAGACCGACAGACTAACTATGGCTACACCTTC. Translating gives CASSQDRQTNYGYTF. This chain links TRBV4-3 with TRBJ1-2; D is perhaps TRBD1 (5 bases). The CDR3 extends over 15 amino acids. Germline-derived CDR1 and CDR2 are LGHNA and YSLEER. V lost 0 bases and J 0 bases, leaving 8 bases between the germline ends.

This clone has more than one count but fewer than ten. This chain connects TRBV25-1 to TRBJ1-2, with D possibly matching TRBD1 (6 bases). The CDR3 totals 16 residues. Germline V gives CDR1 MGHDK, CDR2 SYGVNS. V lost 4 bases, J lost 0 bases, and 15 bases lay in between. The DNA of the CDR3 is TGTGCCAGCAGTGGGAACAGGGCCGGAGCTAACTATGGCTACACCTTC. It encodes CASSGNRAGANYGYTF.

In DNA, the CDR3 is TGTGCCAGCAGCTTCAGGGGAAGCAATCAGCCCCAGCATTTT. Its protein product is CASSFRGSNQPQHF. The rearrangement uses TRBV5-4 and TRBJ1-5; D is perhaps TRBD1 (6 bases). The germline gives CDR1 SGHNT, CDR2 YYREEE (reference sequence). The CDR3 has 14 residues. The germline V and J ends were trimmed by 2 bases and 1 base, with 7 bases remaining between them.

Only a few counts were recorded for this clone. CDR3 bases: TGTGCCATCAGCTATATGGAGGGAGGGACAGATACGCAGTATTTT. It specifies CAISYMEGGTDTQYF. V usage is TRBV10-3 and J usage is TRBJ2-3; 7 bases agree with TRBD2. This CDR3 region has 15 residues. Germline V gene sequence: CDR1 ENHRY, CDR2 SYGVKD. V shed 6 bases, J shed 3 bases, and the junction held 9 bases outside the gene matches.

The gene calls are TRBV7-9 and TRBJ1-2, with a weak D call TRBD1 (6 bases). This CDR3 region has 15 residues. The V end lost 5 bases, the J end lost 2 bases, and 15 bases lay between the germline ends. Germline CDR1 is SEHNR and CDR2 is FQNEAQ (reference sequence). CDR3 sequence: CASSPTVQGNYGYTF. The CDR3 coding sequence is TGTGCCAGCAGCCCGACCGTACAGGGAAACTATGGCTACACCTTC. The full variable domain, completed using reference TRBV7-9 and TRBJ1-2, is DTGVSQNPRHKITKRGQNVTFRCDPISEHNRLYWYRQTLGQGPEFLTYFQNEAQLEKSRLLSDRFSAERPKGSFSTLEIQRTEQGDSAMYLCASSPTVQGNYGYTFGSGTRLTVV.

In DNA, the CDR3 is TGCAGCGTTGAGTTACGAGCAGTCCACCCGGGTACCTACGAGCAGTACTTC. Its protein is CSVELRAVHPGTYEQYF. The chain is built from TRBV29-1 and TRBJ2-7; unclear D gene. The CDR3 loop spans 17 amino acids. The germline V gene encodes CDR1 SQVTM and CDR2 ANQGSEA. Trimming removed 3 bases at V and 2 bases at J, with 23 bases between.

This clone showed up just a few times. The gene calls are TRBV7-9 and TRBJ1-2; D is undetermined. V gave up 0 bases and J gave up 6 bases, with 11 bases separating them. Germline CDR1 SEHNR, CDR2 FQNEAQ (reference sequence). The length of the CDR3 is 14 residues. The CDR3 spells CASSLAGNGNGYTF. CDR3 in DNA: TGTGCCAGCAGCTTAGCGGGTAACGGGAATGGCTACACCTTC.

The chain joins TRBV30 to TRBJ2-2, with D perhaps matching TRBD2 (6 bases). The CDR3 is made up of 11 amino acids. The germline V gene encodes CDR1 GTSNPN and CDR2 SVGIG (reference sequence). The V end lost 6 bases, the J end lost 8 bases, and 10 bases lay between the germline ends. The CDR3 sequence is CACREAGELFF. CDR3 in DNA: TGTGCCTGCAGGGAGGCGGGGGAGCTGTTTTTT.

The chain couples TRBV30 to TRBJ2-1; D is possibly TRBD2 (6 bases). The CDR3 is made up of 12 amino acids. The germline CDR1 and CDR2 sequences are GTSNPN and SVGIG (reference sequence). V lost 4 bases and J 7 bases, leaving 11 bases between the germline ends. CDR3 amino acids: CAWKLAVNEQFF. CDR3 DNA: TGTGCCTGGAAACTAGCCGTAAATGAGCAGTTCTTC.

This clone showed up just a few times. The rearrangement joins TRBV25-1 to TRBJ2-1; 10 bases line up with TRBD2. The CDR3 is 14 amino acids. V lost 6 bases, J lost 3 bases, and 2 bases stayed unmatched. Germline CDR1 reads MGHDK; CDR2 reads SYGVNS. CDR3 DNA sequence: TGTGCCAGCAGGGCTAGCGGGGGCTACAATGAGCAGTTCTTC. Protein: CASRASGGYNEQFF. Variable domain in full (rest from reference TRBV25-1 and TRBJ2-1): EADIYQTPRYLVIGTGKKITLECSQTMGHDKMYWYQQDPGMELHLIHYSYGVNSTEKGDLSSESTVSRIRTEHFPLTLESARPSHTSQYLCASRASGGYNEQFFGPGTRLTVL.

About this clone: The identical CDR3 is also encoded by other nucleotide sequences in the sample. The V and J genes are TRBV30 and TRBJ1-2, with 7 positions matching TRBD1. CDR1 and CDR2 from the germline V gene are GTSNPN and SVGIG (reference sequence). V shed 4 bases and J 4 bases; nucleotides not matched to a gene: 6. The CDR3 has 13 residues. The CDR3 DNA follows: TGTGCCTGGACCAAGGGACAGAGCTATGGCTACACCTTC. Protein sequence: CAWTKGQSYGYTF.

The rearrangement links TRBV7-2 to TRBJ1-4; 8 bases align to TRBD1. The germline V gene encodes CDR1 SGHTA and CDR2 FQGNSA. The J segment lost 10 bases and the V segment lost 4 bases, leaving 8 bases of the junction unmatched. The CDR3 has 14 residues. The CDR3 reads CASSSWTGSVKLFF. The CDR3 DNA sequence: TGTGCCAGCAGCTCCTGGACAGGGTCCGTAAAACTGTTTTTT.

This clone appeared a few times. The rearrangement links TRBV5-6 to TRBJ1-1, with D possibly being TRBD1 (5 bases). Trimming shortened V by 1 base and J by 7 bases, and 11 bases separated the two germline ends. The CDR3 spans 13 residues. Germline values: CDR1 SGHDT, CDR2 YYEEEE. The CDR3 loop reads CASSLQGGSEAFF. The CDR3 region has the DNA TGTGCCAGCAGCTTGCAGGGAGGCAGTGAAGCTTTCTTT.

V is TRBV4-2 and J is TRBJ1-5; D remains ambiguous. The CDR3 is 11 amino acids. Germline loops: CDR1 LGHNA, CDR2 YNFKEQ. V lost 3 bases, J lost 12 bases, and 9 bases lay in between. The CDR3: CASSHPQLQHF. The CDR3 DNA sequence: TGTGCCAGCAGCCACCCCCAACTCCAGCATTTT.

The chain couples TRBV11-2 to TRBJ2-3, with TRBD1 matching 7 bases. Germline CDR1 is SGHAT and CDR2 is FQNNGV. The CDR3 contains 16 residues. The V segment lost 5 bases and the J segment 2 bases; nucleotides outside the gene matches: 10. CDR3 in amino acids: CASSPSPDRHTDTQYF. The CDR3 coding sequence is TGTGCCAGCAGCCCCAGCCCGGACAGGCACACAGATACGCAGTATTTT.

This clone was seen a handful of times. The J gene is TRBJ1-5, the V gene TRBV19, with 8 bases identical to TRBD1. Germline lookup yields CDR1 LNHDA and CDR2 SQIVND (reference sequence). Unmatched junction bases numbered 1, after V lost 7 bases and J lost 2 bases. This CDR3 comprises 13 residues. This CDR3 reads CASTGQGNQPQHF. CDR3 nucleotides: TGTGCCAGTACGGGACAGGGCAATCAGCCCCAGCATTTT.